Presented here are 28 T cell receptor beta chains from one specimen sequenced in a study of OX40 agonist ivuxolimab in advanced cancers. Assay used: immunoSEQ multiplex PCR; TCRdb lists only in-frame clones, some missing. In the table there are tens of thousands of clones, 91% of which are singletons. Specimen: CD4+ or CD8+ T cells sorted from blood, collected in a trial of the OX40 agonist ivuxolimab. The receptors stem from an adult with an advanced solid tumor such as melanoma, head and neck, liver or kidney cancer.

The chain recombines TRBV5-5 with TRBJ2-7; weak D call: TRBD2 (5 bases). Trimming took off 1 base at V and 2 bases at J, with 13 bases between the two ends. Germline V gives CDR1 SGHKS, CDR2 YYEKEE (reference sequence). This CDR3 spans 15 amino acids. The CDR3 DNA is TGTGCCAGCAGCTTGCGTCCAGCGGAGCCCTACGAGCAGTACTTC. Protein: CASSLRPAEPYEQYF.

This sequence joins TRBV7-6 and TRBJ2-1, with 10 bases matching TRBD2. V shed 1 base, J shed 0 bases, and the junction held 9 bases outside the gene matches. The CDR3 contains 19 residues. Germline V gives CDR1 SGHVS, CDR2 FNYEAQ. CDR3 in DNA: TGTGCCAGCAGCTTAGGCCTAGCGGGAGAGACACCCTCCTACAATGAGCAGTTCTTC. It specifies CASSLGLAGETPSYNEQFF.

CDR3 region: CATSSAGNRNEQFF. The CDR3 region has the DNA TGTGCCACCAGCTCAGCGGGGAACCGTAATGAGCAGTTCTTC. The rearrangement joins TRBV15 to TRBJ2-1; 7 bases align to TRBD2. The CDR3 extends over 14 amino acids. The V segment lost 5 bases and the J segment 7 bases; nucleotides outside the gene matches: 8. Germline-derived CDR1 and CDR2 are LNHNV and YYDKDF (reference sequence).

The V and J genes are TRBV29-1 and TRBJ1-2; 9 bases fit TRBD1. The V gene end was trimmed by 0 bases and the J gene end by 6 bases; junction bases not matched to a gene: 14. Germline CDR1 reads SQVTM; CDR2 reads ANQGSEA. The CDR3 contains 17 residues. CDR3 DNA: TGCAGCGTTGAAGAGGTATATTGGACAGGGGAAGGCGATGGCTACACCTTC. This encodes CSVEEVYWTGEGDGYTF.

This sequence joins TRBV7-9 and TRBJ1-2; the match to TRBD1 covers 7 bases. Looked up from germline, CDR1 is SEHNR and CDR2 is FQNEAQ (reference sequence). The CDR3 length is 13 residues. V trimming: 5 bases; J trimming: 7 bases; junction bases outside the gene matches: 7. The CDR3: CASSTNRGGGYTF. In DNA, the CDR3 is TGTGCCAGCAGCACTAACAGGGGAGGTGGCTACACCTTC.

The chain has TRBV6-1 and TRBJ2-7; 7 bases match TRBD2. V dropped 2 bases and J dropped 1; count of bases not matched to a gene: 5. From germline, CDR1 is MNHNS and CDR2 SASEGT. CDR3 length: 15 amino acids. The CDR3 sequence: CASSETGLNSYEQYV. CDR3 DNA: TGTGCCAGCAGTGAAACGGGACTAAATTCCTACGAGCAGTACGTC.

This clone has more than one count but fewer than ten. The rearrangement uses TRBV2 and TRBJ2-6; D unresolved. The CDR3 runs to 12 residues. Trimming removed 1 base at V and 13 bases at J, with 8 bases between. CDR1 is SNHLY and CDR2 is FYNNEI in the germline V gene. DNA of the CDR3: TGTGCCAGCAGTGAAGTGGCATTAGTCCTGACTTTC. Its translation: CASSEVALVLTF.

V gene TRBV28 combines with J gene TRBJ2-3, with TRBD2 as a possible D gene (5 bases). This CDR3 is 14 amino acids long. V dropped 2 bases and J dropped 7 bases, with 13 bases sitting between them. Per germline, CDR1 MDHEN and CDR2 SYDVKM. CDR3 loop: CASSLRLRVNTQYF. The CDR3 DNA reads TGTGCCAGCAGTTTACGACTAAGGGTTAATACGCAGTATTTT.

The chain is built from TRBV28 and TRBJ1-5; no firm D call. The ends were cut back, 3 bases at V and 5 bases at J, with 14 bases in the middle. Germline V gene data show CDR1 as MDHEN and CDR2 as SYDVKM. This CDR3 contains 15 residues. The CDR3: CASSFAWQLDQPQHF. The DNA of the CDR3 is TGTGCCAGCAGTTTTGCTTGGCAGCTCGATCAGCCCCAGCATTTT.

This clone came up a few times. The chain is built from TRBV10-2 and TRBJ2-7; D is unclear. CDR1 is WSHSY, CDR2 SAAADI, per germline. CDR3 length: 12 amino acids. V lost 4 bases, J lost 3 bases, and 7 bases lay in between. The CDR3 sequence is CASSADRYEQYV. Written as DNA, the CDR3 is TGCGCCAGCAGTGCGGATCGCTACGAGCAGTACGTC.

The sample holds a few counts of this clone. The chain is built from TRBV7-9 and TRBJ2-1; 11 nucleotides line up with TRBD1. The CDR3 spans 15 residues. The germline CDR1 and CDR2 sequences are SEHNR and FQNEAQ (reference sequence). J gave up 12 bases and V 5 bases, and 12 bases lay outside the gene matches. CDR3 nucleotides: TGTGCCAGCAGCGTAACCGGGACAGGGGGGCTGGGGCAGTTCTTC. Amino acid sequence: CASSVTGTGGLGQFF. Drawing the rest from reference TRBV7-9 and TRBJ2-1, the complete variable domain is DTGVSQNPRHKITKRGQNVTFRCDPISEHNRLYWYRQTLGQGPEFLTYFQNEAQLEKSRLLSDRFSAERPKGSFSTLEIQRTEQGDSAMYLCASSVTGTGGLGQFFGPGTRLTVL.

The J gene is TRBJ1-1, the V gene TRBV5-1; the D gene is possibly TRBD1 (5 bases). The germline CDR1 and CDR2 sequences are SGHRS and YFSETQ. The CDR3 is 15 residues long. The V end was cut by 0 bases, the J end by 1 base, with 10 bases between. The CDR3, as DNA: TGCGCCAGCAGCTTGGTGGGGACCCAGAACACTGAAGCTTTCTTT. Protein product: CASSLVGTQNTEAFF.

With regard to this clone: This CDR3 is also generated by other DNA sequences in the sample. The chain joins TRBV28 to TRBJ1-1; TRBD1 agrees at 10 bases. With 7 bases clipped from V and 5 bases from J, the junction kept 7 bases outside the gene matches. This CDR3 has 14 residues. In germline, CDR1 is MDHEN, CDR2 SYDVKM. CDR3 loop: CASTRDRGGTEAFF. CDR3 nucleotide sequence: TGTGCCAGCACCCGGGACAGGGGAGGGACTGAAGCTTTCTTT. The full variable domain, its missing parts supplied by reference TRBV28 and TRBJ1-1, is DVKVTQSSRYLVKRTGEKVFLECVQDMDHENMFWYRQDPGLGLRLIYFSYDVKMKEKGDIPEGYSVSREKKERFSLILESASTNQTSMYLCASTRDRGGTEAFFGQGTRLTVV.

CDR3 protein: CASSYLGSTLHF. In DNA, the CDR3 is TGTGCCAGCAGTTACCTAGGGAGTACCCTCCACTTT. The chain joins TRBV6-6 to TRBJ1-6, with D unresolved. Per germline, CDR1 MNHNY and CDR2 SVGAGI (reference sequence). The CDR3 consists of 12 residues. V was pared by 2 bases and J by 14 bases, with 10 bases between.

CDR3 DNA sequence: TGTGCCAGCAGCTTAGGGGAAGGAGATACGCAGTATTTT. Its translation: CASSLGEGDTQYF. The J gene is TRBJ2-3, the V gene TRBV7-3; D ambiguous. The CDR3 is made up of 13 amino acids. Germline V lookup: CDR1 SGHTA, CDR2 FQGTGA. Trimming pared 2 bases from V and 5 bases from J, leaving 8 bases between.

The chain couples TRBV28 to TRBJ2-3; D unresolved. The CDR3 contains 14 residues. V lost 6 bases and J lost 1, with 11 bases in between. CDR1 is MDHEN and CDR2 is SYDVKM in the germline V gene. The chain's CDR3 is CASSISRRTDTQYF. CDR3 DNA sequence: TGTGCCAGCAGCATATCCCGGCGCACAGATACGCAGTATTTT.

The chain carries TRBV19 and TRBJ1-2; D is unclear. CDR1 is LNHDA and CDR2 is SQIVND in the germline V gene (reference sequence). The CDR3 is 13 residues long. Between the trimmed V and J ends, which lost 3 bases and 6 bases, there was a span of 11 bases. The CDR3 DNA is TGTGCCAGTAGTATTAAAAGTAGGAATGGCTACACCTTC. It translates to CASSIKSRNGYTF.

The V and J genes are TRBV2 and TRBJ1-1; TRBD1 is a possible D gene (5 bases). CDR1 and CDR2 from the germline V gene are SNHLY and FYNNEI. Between the trimmed V and J ends, which lost 6 bases and 11 bases, there was a span of 22 bases. The CDR3 runs to 14 residues. CDR3 loop: CASSPDKAWLGAFF. The CDR3, as DNA: TGTGCCAGCAGCCCGGACAAGGCGTGGCTGGGCGCTTTCTTT.

The chain couples TRBV4-1 to TRBJ2-2, with D maybe TRBD2 (7 bases). V lost 3 bases to trimming and J lost 6 bases, with 14 bases between them. The CDR3 runs to 15 residues. Germline CDR1 MGHRA, CDR2 YSYEKL. The CDR3 reads CASSQRGGVPGELFF. The CDR3 coding sequence is TGCGCCAGCAGCCAGAGGGGGGGCGTACCCGGGGAGCTGTTTTTT.

CDR3 bases: TGTGCCTGGAGTGTAGGGACAGGGCCCTACGAGCAGTACTTC. It encodes CAWSVGTGPYEQYF. The rearrangement uses TRBV30 and TRBJ2-7; 9 bases are a match to TRBD1. Trimming took 0 bases from V and 2 from J; bases not matched to a gene: 2. There are 14 residues in the CDR3. Looked up from germline, CDR1 is GTSNPN and CDR2 is SVGIG (reference sequence). The full variable domain, its missing parts supplied by reference TRBV30 and TRBJ2-7, is SQTIHQWPATLVQPVGSPLSLECTVEGTSNPNLYWYRQAAGRGLQLLFYSVGIGQISSEVPQNLSASRPQDRQFILSSKKLLLSDSGFYLCAWSVGTGPYEQYFGPGTRLTVT.

J is TRBJ2-1 and V is TRBV7-9; 7 positions match TRBD2. V trimming: 7 bases; J trimming: 3 bases; junction bases outside the gene matches: 6. The CDR3 runs to 14 residues. CDR1 is SEHNR, CDR2 FQNEAQ, per germline (reference sequence). This CDR3 is CASTTGDYYNEQFF. The CDR3 DNA sequence: TGTGCCAGCACCACGGGGGACTACTACAATGAGCAGTTCTTC. The full variable domain, completed using reference TRBV7-9 and TRBJ2-1, is DTGVSQNPRHKITKRGQNVTFRCDPISEHNRLYWYRQTLGQGPEFLTYFQNEAQLEKSRLLSDRFSAERPKGSFSTLEIQRTEQGDSAMYLCASTTGDYYNEQFFGPGTRLTVL.

The chain uses TRBV5-1 and TRBJ2-3; D is possibly TRBD1 (6 bases). Per the germline V gene, CDR1 is SGHRS and CDR2 is YFSETQ. V lost 7 bases and J 1 base, leaving 10 bases between the germline ends. The CDR3 loop spans 13 amino acids. CDR3 nucleotides: TGCGCCAGCGGAGAGGGGGGCACAGATACGCAGTATTTT. Its translation is CASGEGGTDTQYF.

The rearrangement joins TRBV6-5 to TRBJ2-1, with no clear D. Germline CDR1 and CDR2: MNHEY and SVGAGI. The CDR3 contains 14 residues. V was shortened by 6 bases and J by 10 bases, with 19 bases between the two germline ends. CDR3 DNA sequence: TGTGCCAGCAGCCCCACCCATCCAAGAGACGAGCAGTTCTTC. This sequence encodes CASSPTHPRDEQFF.

V usage is TRBV19 and J usage is TRBJ1-1; D may be TRBD1 (5 bases). CDR3 length: 11 residues. V was pared by 10 bases and J by 8 bases, with 14 bases between. Germline values: CDR1 LNHDA, CDR2 SQIVND (reference sequence). The CDR3 bases are TGTGCCACCATGGGGCGGAGGGAAGCTTTCTTT. Its translation: CATMGRREAFF.

V usage is TRBV9 and J usage is TRBJ2-3; either TRBD1 or TRBD2 may fit D (5 bases each). The CDR3 has 17 amino acids. The germline V gene encodes CDR1 SGDLS and CDR2 YYNGEE. Deletions cut 1 base from V and 7 bases from J, with 22 bases between. CDR3 protein: CASSVYPGTPDRNTQYF. Written as DNA, the CDR3 is TGTGCCAGCAGCGTATACCCCGGGACGCCCGATCGAAATACGCAGTATTTT.

The V and J genes are TRBV6-5 and TRBJ1-1; no clear D gene. V lost 2 bases and J 7 bases, leaving 8 bases between the germline ends. Germline loops: CDR1 MNHEY, CDR2 SVGAGI. This CDR3 has 12 amino acids. The chain's CDR3 is CASSYGAGEAFF. DNA for the CDR3: TGTGCCAGCAGTTACGGAGCAGGTGAAGCTTTCTTT.

CDR3 sequence (DNA): TGTGCCAGAAGCTTGGCCACAGAGCAGTTCTTC. Its protein product is CARSLATEQFF. The chain has TRBV5-3 and TRBJ2-1; no reliable D call. TRBV5-3 belongs to the ORF category, with a function that is uncertain. Trimming left V 0 bases short and J 10 bases short, with 5 bases between. The CDR3 spans 11 residues.

This rearrangement joins TRBV5-4 to TRBJ1-3; TRBD1 is a possible D gene (6 bases). The CDR3 totals 15 residues. The V and J ends lost 4 bases and 0 bases respectively, with 11 bases between them. CDR1 and CDR2 (germline): SGHNT, YYREEE (reference sequence). The CDR3 is CASSAQGSSGNTIYF. The CDR3 DNA reads as TGTGCCAGCAGCGCGCAGGGGAGCTCTGGAAACACCATATATTTT.